The 31 T cell receptor beta chains below were found in one sample sequenced in a study of T cells expressing NK-cell markers. TCRdb re-analyzed the 5' RACE reads; it lists each CDR3 protein once, without DNA. The listing contains around 380,000 distinct CDR3 sequences. The sequencing input was blood T cells: a sorted CD56 or NKG2C T cell subset, CD4+ or CD8+ T cells, or bulk PBMC T cells (not recorded which). Receptors were obtained from a woman between 50 and 59 years old in good health.

The V call is TRBV9, the J call TRBJ2-5; TCRdb proposes TRBD2, but this gene call is untestable without DNA. The CDR3 has 15 residues. The V gene's germline CDR1 is SGDLS and CDR2 YYNGEE. The CDR3 here is CASSASGRAQETQYF.

J is TRBJ2-5 and V is TRBV5-1. Germline V gene sequence: CDR1 SGHRS, CDR2 YFSETQ. CDR3 length: 15 residues. The CDR3 protein is CASSLQARSQETQYF.

The gene calls are TRBV7-6 and TRBJ1-6. Germline values: CDR1 SGHVS, CDR2 FNYEAQ. CDR3 length: 14 residues. The CDR3 protein is CASSLARSNSPLHF.

This CDR3 reads CASSLDWTVYEQYF. The chain combines TRBV5-1 with TRBJ2-7; TCRdb proposes TRBD2, but this gene call is untestable without DNA. This CDR3 region has 14 residues. Germline V lookup: CDR1 SGHRS, CDR2 YFSETQ.

The gene calls are TRBV7-9 and TRBJ2-1; TCRdb picks TRBD2, but there is no DNA to check that call. Germline V CDR1 and CDR2: SEHNR, FQNEAQ (reference sequence). This CDR3 comprises 12 residues. CDR3 protein: CASSSEVDEQFF.

The chain uses TRBV7-2 and TRBJ1-2. The CDR3 length is 13 residues. Germline V lookup: CDR1 SGHTA, CDR2 FQGNSA. The CDR3 sequence is CASSRVGPYGYTF. The full variable domain, with the rest looked up from reference TRBV7-2 and TRBJ1-2, is GAGVSQSPSNKVTEKGKDVELRCDPISGHTALYWYRQSLGQGLEFLIYFQGNSAPDKSGLPSDRFSAERTGGSVSTLTIQRTQQEDSAVYLCASSRVGPYGYTFGSGTRLTVV.

The genes are TRBV29-1 and TRBJ1-2. Germline V gene data show CDR1 as SQVTM and CDR2 as ANQGSEA. The CDR3 sequence is 12 residues long. This CDR3 reads CSAPSPDYGYTF.

The chain joins TRBV5-5 to TRBJ2-3; TCRdb picks TRBD2, but there is no DNA to check that call. The germline gives CDR1 SGHKS, CDR2 YYEKEE (reference sequence). CDR3 length: 15 amino acids. CDR3 amino acids: CASSTLAGPTDTQYF.

The chain joins TRBV5-1 to TRBJ2-5; TCRdb's D gene call, TRBD2, goes unchecked for lack of DNA. Germline CDR1 is SGHRS and CDR2 is YFSETQ. This CDR3 has 14 residues. This chain's CDR3 is CASSAGLETETQYF.

V gene TRBV27 combines with J gene TRBJ1-5; TCRdb names TRBD1, which stays unverified in the absence of DNA. CDR1 MNHEY and CDR2 SMNVEV come from the germline V gene (reference sequence). This CDR3 region has 16 residues. The CDR3 loop reads CASSYAGTGKNQPQHF.

CDR3 sequence: CASCYPPSGRTLVGELFF. The rearrangement uses TRBV6-2 or TRBV6-3 and TRBJ2-2; the D gene TCRdb calls, TRBD2, cannot be checked with no DNA. The CDR3 totals 18 residues. Looked up from germline, CDR1 is MNHEY and CDR2 is SVGEGT.

This rearrangement joins TRBV27 to TRBJ2-1; lacking DNA, the TRBD2 call made by TCRdb goes unchecked. The CDR3 has 14 amino acids. Germline V gene data show CDR1 as MNHEY and CDR2 as SMNVEV (reference sequence). The chain's CDR3 is CASGPGLEAGEQFF.

The rearrangement links TRBV20-1 to TRBJ2-1; TCRdb gives TRBD2 as the D gene, but with no DNA this cannot be confirmed. CDR1 DFQATT and CDR2 SNEGSKA come from the germline V gene (reference sequence). The length of the CDR3 is 14 residues. CDR3 sequence: CSAAGQRETDEQFF.

V is TRBV12-3 or TRBV12-4 and J is TRBJ2-1; TCRdb outputs TRBD2, but without DNA this stays unchecked. The CDR3 is made up of 11 amino acids. The CDR3 sequence is CASSYEGMQFF.

The V call is TRBV7-7, the J call TRBJ2-5; TCRdb calls TRBD1, which cannot be checked without DNA. Germline V gene lookup returns CDR1 SSHAT and CDR2 FNYEAQ (reference sequence). This CDR3 is 14 amino acids long. The CDR3 sequence: CASSLGPAAETQYF.

This chain joins TRBV5-1 and TRBJ2-3; the TCRdb call, TRBD2, lacks DNA for checking. This CDR3 has 18 amino acids. Germline-derived CDR1 and CDR2 are SGHRS and YFSETQ. CDR3 sequence reads: CASSLERGRASLQDTQYF.

The V and J genes are TRBV29-1 and TRBJ1-1. This CDR3 has 11 residues. Per germline, CDR1 SQVTM and CDR2 ANQGSEA. CDR3 sequence reads: CSVQRVRQAFF.

The chain carries TRBV11-3 and TRBJ2-7; the D call from TCRdb, TRBD1, cannot be confirmed without DNA. The length of the CDR3 is 14 residues. The germline gives CDR1 SGHNT, CDR2 YENEEA. The CDR3 sequence: CASSFTGTAYEQYF.

This chain joins TRBV19 and TRBJ2-7. Germline V gene sequence: CDR1 LNHDA, CDR2 SQIVND (reference sequence). CDR3 length equals 13 residues. CDR3 protein: CASSFSDFYEQYF.

J is TRBJ1-1 and V is TRBV16; the TRBD1 assignment by TCRdb is unverifiable without DNA. The germline V gene encodes CDR1 KGHSY and CDR2 FQNENV. The CDR3 contains 15 residues. This CDR3 reads CASSQQQGLNTEAFF.

The chain joins TRBV11-2 to TRBJ1-1; TCRdb gives TRBD1 as the D gene, but with no DNA this cannot be confirmed. Germline-derived CDR1 and CDR2 are SGHAT and FQNNGV. The CDR3 has 17 amino acids. CDR3 in amino acids: CASSLDQRQGAGTEAFF.

V is TRBV5-1 and J is TRBJ1-1; the TCRdb D gene call, TRBD1, has no DNA to confirm it. The CDR3 spans 15 residues. In germline, CDR1 is SGHRS, CDR2 YFSETQ. The CDR3 loop reads CASSLTRGKGVEAFF. The full variable domain, rest sourced from reference TRBV5-1 and TRBJ1-1, is KAGVTQTPRYLIKTRGQQVTLSCSPISGHRSVSWYQQTPGQGLQFLFEYFSETQRNKGNFPGRFSGRQFSNSRSEMNVSTLELGDSALYLCASSLTRGKGVEAFFGQGTRLTVV.

The chain combines TRBV20-1 with TRBJ1-5; the D call of TRBD1 rests on TCRdb alone, since no DNA is present to check it. The length of the CDR3 is 17 residues. From germline, CDR1 is DFQATT and CDR2 SNEGSKA (reference sequence). The CDR3 loop reads CSARAPGGGRGDQPQHF.

V gene TRBV24-1 combines with J gene TRBJ1-1; there is no DNA to check the TCRdb D call of TRBD1. Per germline, CDR1 KGHDR and CDR2 SFDVKD. CDR3 length: 12 amino acids. The CDR3 spells CATRGVFTEAFF.

The J gene is TRBJ2-5, the V gene TRBV7-9. The germline CDR1 and CDR2 sequences are SEHNR and FQNEAQ (reference sequence). The CDR3 is 13 residues long. This CDR3 reads CAGAGIDGETQYF.

This chain joins TRBV7-8 and TRBJ1-4; with no DNA, the TCRdb D assignment of TRBD1 cannot be verified. CDR1 is SGHVS and CDR2 is FQNEAQ in the germline V gene. The CDR3 consists of 16 residues. The chain's CDR3 is CASSPQDRATNEKLFF.

This chain links TRBV27 with TRBJ2-4; TCRdb outputs TRBD2, but without DNA this stays unchecked. The germline gives CDR1 MNHEY, CDR2 SMNVEV (reference sequence). CDR3 length equals 17 residues. The CDR3 region is CASSTGGVSLAKNIQYF.

CDR3 sequence: CASSDSGKILLNNEQFF. The chain joins TRBV25-1 to TRBJ2-1; absent DNA, TCRdb's TRBD2 call cannot be checked. Germline V CDR1 and CDR2: MGHDK, SYGVNS. There are 17 residues in the CDR3.

The V gene is TRBV20-1, the J gene TRBJ2-3; no DNA is available, so the TRBD1 call from TCRdb remains unchecked. The CDR3 loop spans 13 amino acids. Germline values: CDR1 DFQATT, CDR2 SNEGSKA (reference sequence). CDR3 amino acids: CSGEGRGQDTQYF.

V is TRBV7-8 and J is TRBJ2-2. Germline V CDR1 and CDR2: SGHVS, FQNEAQ. The CDR3 spans 12 residues. CDR3 protein: CASSSTTGELFF.

The chain recombines TRBV5-1 with TRBJ1-4. The CDR3 has 16 amino acids. Germline CDR1 is SGHRS and CDR2 is YFSETQ. The CDR3: CASSSGLGVFNEKLFF.